Listed below are T cell receptor beta chains from one sample, sequenced in a study of T cell responses to AZD1222 COVID-19 vaccine. Clones were read by immunoSEQ multiplex PCR, and TCRdb kept only the in-frame ones, dropping some. Of 80,000 or so clones in the sample, just over 90% were seen once. Sequenced here: peripheral blood, sampled on day 0 of MenACWY control vaccination. The receptors derive from an adult in good health. CDR3s include the opening cysteine and the closing phenylalanine or tryptophan. A D gene is named only where the DNA matches it firmly. Not every row has a clone size; where given, it reads once, few, many or a size class.

TRBV9,TRBJ1-2,TRBD1,NA,TGTGCCAGCAGCGTTCGGGGGACAGGGGGCCACTATGGCTACACCTTC,CASSVRGTGGHYGYTF
TRBV28,TRBJ1-2,NA,NA,TGTGCCAGCAGTTTGTGGCCTAACTATGGCTACACCTTC,CASSLWPNYGYTF
TRBV7-2,TRBJ2-2,NA,NA,TGTGCCAGCAGCGTCAGCTGGGGGACCGGGGAGCTGTTTTTT,CASSVSWGTGELFF
TRBV7-8,TRBJ2-5,NA,NA,TGTGCCAGCAGCCAGGGGGGTTGGGGGCCCACTACTCAAGAGACCCAGTACTTC,CASSQGGWGPTTQETQYF
TRBV5-1,TRBJ2-3,NA,NA,TGCGCCAGCAGCTTGGAAGGCAGGGGTGCAGATACGCAGTATTTT,CASSLEGRGADTQYF
TRBV5-1,TRBJ2-3,TRBD1,NA,TGCGCCAGCAGCACGGTACAGGGGGCCAGCACAGATACGCAGTATTTT,CASSTVQGASTDTQYF
TRBV28,TRBJ1-6,NA,NA,TGTGCCAGCAGTTTCAGAAGAAATTCACCCCTCCACTTT,CASSFRRNSPLHF
TRBV2,TRBJ1-5,NA,NA,TGTGCCAGCAGTGAACTCACAGGGTATCAGCCCCAGCATTTT,CASSELTGYQPQHF
TRBV29-1,TRBJ2-1,TRBD2,NA,TGCAGCGTTCTGACTAGCGGGAGTAGAAGGGATGAGCAGTTCTTC,CSVLTSGSRRDEQFF
TRBV19,TRBJ1-2,NA,NA,TGTGCCAGTAAATGGGGCGCCTATGGCTACACCTTC,CASKWGAYGYTF
TRBV27,TRBJ1-2,TRBD1,once,TGTGCCAGCAGAAGGGACAGCCTCTACGGCTACACCTTC,CASRRDSLYGYTF
TRBV18,TRBJ1-4,NA,NA,TGTGCCAGCTCACCACCGGGCGTCGGCGAAAAACTGTTTTTT,CASSPPGVGEKLFF
TRBV2,TRBJ1-4,TRBD1,NA,TGTGCCAGCAGCCCGGACGGACAGGTCGGCTATAATGAAAAACTGTTTTTT,CASSPDGQVGYNEKLFF
TRBV4-1,TRBJ2-1,NA,NA,TGCGCCAGCAGCCAAGCACTTTACAATGAGCAGTTCTTC,CASSQALYNEQFF
TRBV4-3,TRBJ1-2,NA,once,TGCGCCAGCAGCCAGACAGGCGCCATGGGGGGCTACACCTTC,CASSQTGAMGGYTF
TRBV6-4,TRBJ2-3,TRBD2,NA,TGTGCCAGCAGTGCCGGACTAGCGGGAGCCACAGATACGCAGTATTTT,CASSAGLAGATDTQYF
TRBV30,TRBJ1-2,NA,NA,TGTGCCTGGAGTTCCGGGGCGTTCGCCTATGGCTACACCTTC,CAWSSGAFAYGYTF
TRBV11-2,TRBJ2-7,NA,NA,TGTGCCAGCAGCTTAAGGGTCCTCTACGAGCAGTACTTC,CASSLRVLYEQYF
TRBV19,TRBJ2-3,NA,NA,TGTGCCAGTAGTATCGCGGCTGCAGATACGCAGTATTTT,CASSIAAADTQYF
TRBV4-3,TRBJ2-7,TRBD1,NA,TGCGCCAGCGAGGGGGCTGGATACGAGCAGTACTTC,CASEGAGYEQYF
TRBV10-3,TRBJ2-5,TRBD1,NA,TGTGCCATCAGCGAACAACAGGGGCGGGAGACCCAGTACTTC,CAISEQQGRETQYF
TRBV18,TRBJ2-6,NA,NA,TGTGCCAGCTCACCATACCAGGCTGGGGCCAACGTCCTGACTTTC,CASSPYQAGANVLTF
TRBV7-8,TRBJ1-5,NA,NA,TGTGCCAGCAGCTTTAACTCCTATCAGCCCCAGCATTTT,CASSFNSYQPQHF
TRBV27,TRBJ2-1,NA,NA,TGTGCCAGCAGCTCATCCGGGACACTCCCAGGGAGTTGGACCGTCAGGTCCTACAATGAGCAGTTCTTC,CASSSSGTLPGSWTVRSYNEQFF
TRBV11-2,TRBJ1-1,NA,NA,TGTGCCAGCAGCCAATTGGGGTGGACGGTTATGAACACTGAAGCTTTCTTT,CASSQLGWTVMNTEAFF
TRBV5-1,TRBJ1-4,NA,NA,TGCGCCAGCAGCTTGACAGCAACTAATGAAAAACTGTTTTTT,CASSLTATNEKLFF
TRBV4-1,TRBJ2-1,NA,NA,TGCGCCAGCAGCCAAGATCTGGCGGTCTCCTACAATGAGCAGTTCTTC,CASSQDLAVSYNEQFF
TRBV27,TRBJ2-5,NA,NA,TGTGCCAGCAGACCCGCGCGTTATGGGTGGGAGACCCAGTACTTC,CASRPARYGWETQYF
TRBV7-2,TRBJ2-1,NA,NA,TGTGCCAGCAGCTTAGGCGGCTTCAATGAGCAGTTCTTC,CASSLGGFNEQFF
TRBV6-5,TRBJ2-7,TRBD2,NA,TGTGCCAGCAGTTACAGGGCGGGAGGCACCGGGGCCGAGCAGTACTTC,CASSYRAGGTGAEQYF
TRBV5-1,TRBJ2-3,NA,NA,TGCGCCAGCAGCAGGGAAGACAGAACAGATACGCAGTATTTT,CASSREDRTDTQYF
TRBV7-3,TRBJ1-1,NA,once,TGTGCCAGCAGCTCGACAGTGAACACTGAAGCTTTCTTT,CASSSTVNTEAFF
TRBV7-2,TRBJ1-1,NA,NA,TGTGCCAGCAGCCTCCGGAGGGGCCTGAACACTGAAGCTTTCTTT,CASSLRRGLNTEAFF
TRBV12-3/TRBV12-4,TRBJ1-2,NA,NA,TGTGCCAGCACCTTGGGTAGGATCGATGGCTACACCTTC,CASTLGRIDGYTF
TRBV7-2,TRBJ2-7,NA,once,TGTGCCAGCAGCCTGGCTCATGGTGGGGAGCAGTACTTC,CASSLAHGGEQYF
TRBV12-3/TRBV12-4,TRBJ1-4,NA,NA,TGTGCCAGCAGGCCCGGAACTAATGAAAAACTGTTTTTT,CASRPGTNEKLFF
TRBV28,TRBJ1-1,NA,NA,TGTGCCATTTCAAGGGGGGGCACTGAAGCTTTCTTT,CAISRGGTEAFF
TRBV11-2,TRBJ2-4,NA,NA,TGTGCCAGCAGCACGCCAGACAGATTAGCCAAAAACATTCAGTACTTC,CASSTPDRLAKNIQYF
TRBV7-8,TRBJ1-3,NA,NA,TGTGCCAGCAGCTTAGGTTGGGCGGGTCCTAACTCTGGAAACACCATATATTTT,CASSLGWAGPNSGNTIYF
TRBV28,TRBJ2-7,NA,NA,TGTGCCAGCAGACGCCCTACGGGGGGACAATACTACGAGCAGTACTTC,CASRRPTGGQYYEQYF
TRBV24-1,TRBJ1-2,NA,NA,TGTGCCACCAGTGACCCGGGACGGACCTATGGCTACACCTTC,CATSDPGRTYGYTF
TRBV6-5,TRBJ1-6,NA,NA,TGTGCCAGCAGCCAGACGGGGGGAGCCCACCAGGCCCTCCACTTT,CASSQTGGAHQALHF
TRBV10-1,TRBJ2-7,TRBD2,NA,TGCGCCAGTGCCCCAGCGGGGGCCTACGAGCAGTACTTC,CASAPAGAYEQYF
TRBV28,TRBJ2-2,NA,once,TGTGCCAGCAACCGAGGTGGGGCGAACACCGGGGAGCTGTTTTTT,CASNRGGANTGELFF